This T cell receptor beta chain was sequenced during a study of blood T cell repertoires in COVID-19. Overall study: Samples came from the United States, Italy and Spain, spanning acute and convalescent COVID-19.

Some clones are missing from TCRdb's copy, which holds only in-frame ones; the method was immunoSEQ multiplex PCR. The sample comprises under 300,000 clones, approximately 87% of which are singletons, and approximately 12% rests with the top ten. Seattle participants joined during active infection and were tracked over time. This CDR3 contains 14 residues. CDR1 and CDR2 from the germline V gene are SGHRS and YFSETQ. Deletions cut 0 bases from V and 3 bases from J, with 9 bases between. This sequence joins TRBV5-1 and TRBJ1-2; perhaps TRBD1 as D (5 bases). Sequenced sample: peripheral blood. This sequence was found in a woman aged 25 to 39 with COVID-19, enrolled during active disease. The CDR3 sequence is CASSLGQIDYGYTF. The CDR3 DNA reads as TGCGCCAGCAGCTTGGGACAGATAGACTATGGCTACACCTTC. The whole variable domain, filled in from reference TRBV5-1 and TRBJ1-2, reads KAGVTQTPRYLIKTRGQQVTLSCSPISGHRSVSWYQQTPGQGLQFLFEYFSETQRNKGNFPGRFSGRQFSNSRSEMNVSTLELGDSALYLCASSLGQIDYGYTFGSGTRLTVV.